The entry below gives a single T cell receptor (beta chain) sequence along with its context. There are 15 residues in the CDR3. Trimming shortened V by 1 base and J by 1 base, and 10 bases separated the two germline ends. The V gene's germline CDR1 is KGHSH and CDR2 LQKENI. These data originate in a study of blood T cell repertoires in COVID-19. Assay used: immunoSEQ multiplex PCR; TCRdb lists only in-frame clones, some missing. This sample has 70,000 to 95,000 clones; 90% to 95% occur once, and the top ten carry approximately 4.2%. The origin of this receptor is a human donor with active COVID-19. The donor label of this sample is uncertain. Input material: peripheral blood. The chain is built from TRBV18 and TRBJ1-1; D is possibly TRBD1 (5 bases). The CDR3 here is CASSPLQGKNTEAFF. In DNA form, the CDR3 reads TGTGCCAGCTCACCACTTCAGGGAAAGAACACTGAAGCTTTCTTT.